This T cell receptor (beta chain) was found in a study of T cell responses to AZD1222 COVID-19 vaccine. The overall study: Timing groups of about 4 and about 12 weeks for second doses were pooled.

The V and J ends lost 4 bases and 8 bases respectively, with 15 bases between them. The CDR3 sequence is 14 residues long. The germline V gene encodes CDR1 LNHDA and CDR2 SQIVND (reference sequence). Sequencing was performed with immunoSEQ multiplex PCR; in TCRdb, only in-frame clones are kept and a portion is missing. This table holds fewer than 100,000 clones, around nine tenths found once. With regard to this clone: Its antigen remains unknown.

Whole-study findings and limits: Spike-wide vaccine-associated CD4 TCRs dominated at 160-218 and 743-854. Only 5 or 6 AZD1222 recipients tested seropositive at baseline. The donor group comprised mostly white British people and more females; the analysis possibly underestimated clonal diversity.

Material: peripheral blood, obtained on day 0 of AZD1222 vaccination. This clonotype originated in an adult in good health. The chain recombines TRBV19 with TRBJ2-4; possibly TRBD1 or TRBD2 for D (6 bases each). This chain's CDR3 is CASSTGARGDIQYF. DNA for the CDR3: TGTGCCAGTAGTACGGGAGCAAGGGGGGACATTCAGTACTTC.